This T cell receptor beta chain appears in the sequencing data of a study of blood T cells in healthy people across ages. Across the whole study: When template switching was applied, about one barcoded beta molecule was captured per two T cells.

Together with a sample-barcoded 5' primer, a J-beta primer mix was included in a second PCR lasting 7 to 11 cycles. Each cDNA molecule was tagged by a template-switch adaptor with 12 random nucleotides. Each sample provided no less than 3 million CDR3-containing paired-end reads. TCRdb called the 5' RACE reads again in MiXCR, with one record for every CDR3 protein. The sample yields hundreds of thousands of distinct CDR3 sequences, approximately 43% seen once. Germline V gene data show CDR1 as SGHTA and CDR2 as FQGNSA. CDR3 length: 12 amino acids. V lost 1 base, J lost 12 bases, and 10 bases lay in between. Findings and caveats of the study: Significant beta diversity loss was already apparent by age approximately 37, declining roughly linearly.

About this clonotype: Antigen unknown.

The source is a woman aged 55-69 years in good health. The V gene is TRBV7-2, the J gene TRBJ2-1; no clear D gene. The specimen was blood. This CDR3 is CASSLESPGQFF. CDR3 DNA: TGTGCCAGCAGCTTAGAGTCCCCGGGGCAGTTCTTC.